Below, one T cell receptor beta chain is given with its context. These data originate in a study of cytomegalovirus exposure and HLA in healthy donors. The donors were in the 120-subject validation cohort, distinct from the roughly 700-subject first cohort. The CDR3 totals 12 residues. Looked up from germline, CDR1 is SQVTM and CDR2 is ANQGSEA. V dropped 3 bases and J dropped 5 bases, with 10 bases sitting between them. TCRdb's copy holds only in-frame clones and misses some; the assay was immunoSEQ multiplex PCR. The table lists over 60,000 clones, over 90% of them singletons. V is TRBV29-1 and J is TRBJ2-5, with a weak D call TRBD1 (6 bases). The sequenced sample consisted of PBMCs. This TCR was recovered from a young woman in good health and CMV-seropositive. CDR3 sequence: CSVEVQGETQYF. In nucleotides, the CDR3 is TGCAGCGTTGAGGTTCAGGGGGAGACCCAGTACTTC.